Below, 18 T cell receptor beta chains from the same sample are listed, as sequenced in a study of ipilimumab plus nivolumab after autologous stem cell transplantation. Assay: immunoSEQ multiplex PCR; the TCRdb copy retains only in-frame clones and omits some. The data show 13,000 to 15,000 clones, 65% to 85% seen once. The source was PBMCs, collected in a trial of ipilimumab plus nivolumab as post-transplant consolidation. The receptor set was obtained from a male donor with primary mediastinal lymphoma.

Details on this clone: The DNA is omitted, as the CDR3 cannot be located on it reliably, and the CDR3 follows TCRdb's listing. The V and J genes are TRBV5-6 and TRBJ1-5. The length of the CDR3 is 16 amino acids, counting both ends. Looked up from germline, CDR1 is SGHDT and CDR2 is YYEEEE. CDR3 residues: CASSFGPGRGNQPQHF.

This clone was counted only a few times. CDR3 bases: TGTGCCAGCAGCTTAGTTTCGGGAACGTCAAGAGAGACCCAGTACTTC. It encodes CASSLVSGTSRETQYF. The J gene is TRBJ2-5, the V gene TRBV7-2, with D possibly being TRBD2 (5 bases). The CDR3 loop spans 16 amino acids. Germline CDR1 and CDR2: SGHTA and FQGNSA. Trimming stripped 1 base from V and 4 bases from J, with 16 bases between.

The chain carries TRBV9 and TRBJ2-1; D gene uncertain. Looked up from germline, CDR1 is SGDLS and CDR2 is YYNGEE. This CDR3 is built from 15 residues. Trimming left V 0 bases short and J 6 bases short, with 13 bases between. The CDR3 coding sequence is TGTGCCAGCAGCGTAGGAATTGGCTCCAGCAATGAGCAGTTCTTC. Residues: CASSVGIGSSNEQFF.

The V call is TRBV27, the J call TRBJ1-4, with 7 nucleotides matching TRBD1. The trim removed 3 bases at V and 6 bases at J, leaving 4 bases unmatched. Per germline, CDR1 MNHEY and CDR2 SMNVEV (reference sequence). The CDR3 spans 14 residues. The CDR3, as DNA: TGTGCCAGCAGTTTTACAGGGGAGGATGAAAAACTGTTTTTT. The encoded protein is CASSFTGEDEKLFF.

The genes are TRBV6-6 and TRBJ1-2, with D perhaps matching TRBD1 (5 bases). The CDR3 is 16 residues long. The germline V and J ends were trimmed by 2 bases and 4 bases, with 17 bases remaining between them. CDR1 and CDR2 (germline): MNHNY, SVGAGI (reference sequence). The CDR3 here is CASSYASGGDFYGYTF. The CDR3 coding sequence is TGTGCCAGCAGTTACGCTTCGGGGGGAGACTTCTATGGCTACACCTTC.

This clone was found once. The chain has TRBV6-1 and TRBJ1-1, with a tentative D call TRBD1 (5 bases). Germline CDR1 is MNHNS and CDR2 is SASEGT. V lost 6 bases and J lost 1, with 9 bases in between. This CDR3 is built from 13 residues. CDR3 in DNA: TGTGCCAGCAGCATTGACAGGAACACTGAAGCTTTCTTT. Encoded protein: CASSIDRNTEAFF.

This clone was counted once. The gene calls are TRBV5-1 and TRBJ1-1; D unresolved. CDR1 and CDR2 (germline): SGHRS, YFSETQ. The germline V and J ends were trimmed by 0 bases and 0 bases, with 12 bases remaining between them. The CDR3 runs to 16 residues. CDR3 coding DNA: TGCGCCAGCAGCTTGGCCGGGGTCGAGATGAACACTGAAGCTTTCTTT. It specifies CASSLAGVEMNTEAFF.

This clone was observed a single time. The chain couples TRBV19 to TRBJ1-1; TRBD1 is a possible D gene (6 bases). CDR1 and CDR2 from the germline V gene are LNHDA and SQIVND (reference sequence). The CDR3 has 13 amino acids. V was clipped by 5 bases and J by 1 base, with 8 bases between them. The CDR3 nucleotides are TGTGCCAGTAGTCCACAGGGGAACACTGAAGCTTTCTTT. This translates into CASSPQGNTEAFF.

This clone was counted only a few times. The V gene is TRBV27, the J gene TRBJ2-2; TRBD1 aligns across 7 bases. V was clipped by 5 bases and J by 7 bases; unmatched bases: 7. The CDR3 is 14 residues long. Germline CDR1 and CDR2: MNHEY and SMNVEV (reference sequence). The CDR3, as DNA: TGTGCCAGCAGTCCACTACAGGGGAACGGGGAGCTGTTTTTT. It is translated as CASSPLQGNGELFF.

The chain couples TRBV6-5 to TRBJ2-5, with 9 bases fitting TRBD1. CDR1 MNHEY and CDR2 SVGAGI come from the germline V gene. V shed 4 bases, J shed 8 bases, and the junction held 14 bases outside the gene matches. The CDR3 extends over 16 amino acids. The CDR3 region has the DNA TGTGCCAGCAGTTCCCTCCCGGGACAGGGAGAATTAACCCAGTACTTC. This encodes CASSSLPGQGELTQYF.

V and J are TRBV7-8 and TRBJ2-5; a weak D match, TRBD2 (6 bases). Germline V gene lookup returns CDR1 SGHVS and CDR2 FQNEAQ. This CDR3 contains 13 residues. Between the trimmed V and J ends, which lost 6 bases and 5 bases, there was a span of 13 bases. The DNA of the CDR3 is TGTGCCAGCAGTCCTCCCCGGGAGGAGACCCAGTACTTC. It translates to CASSPPREETQYF.

The V gene is TRBV5-1, the J gene TRBJ2-2; D may be TRBD1 (6 bases). Trimming took off 0 bases at V and 5 bases at J, with 14 bases between the two ends. The CDR3 runs to 16 residues. Germline V gene sequence: CDR1 SGHRS, CDR2 YFSETQ. The CDR3 region has the DNA TGCGCCAGCAGCTTGGGTTTACAGGGTTTAACCGGGGAGCTGTTTTTT. Its protein is CASSLGLQGLTGELFF.

The chain carries TRBV7-9 and TRBJ1-1; D uncertain. The CDR3 is 12 residues long. The germline V gene has CDR1 SEHNR and CDR2 FQNEAQ (reference sequence). The CDR3 nucleotides read TGTGCTACTATTATTGTTGACACTGAAGCTTTCTTT. It encodes CATIIVDTEAFF.

The chain has TRBV29-1 and TRBJ1-1; D might be TRBD1 (5 bases). Trimming shortened V by 6 bases and J by 0 bases, and 8 bases separated the two germline ends. The germline gives CDR1 SQVTM, CDR2 ANQGSEA. The CDR3 loop spans 12 amino acids. The DNA of the CDR3 is TGCAGCGTGGAGGGACTGAACACTGAAGCTTTCTTT. It yields the protein CSVEGLNTEAFF. Full variable domain (rest looked up from reference TRBV29-1 and TRBJ1-1): SAVISQKPSRDICQRGTSLTIQCQVDSQVTMMFWYRQQPGQSLTLIATANQGSEATYESGFVIDKFPISRPNLTFSTLTVSNMSPEDSSIYLCSVEGLNTEAFFGQGTRLTVV.

The chain combines TRBV5-4 with TRBJ1-2, with 7 bases identical to TRBD1. The CDR3 contains 14 residues. The germline V gene has CDR1 SGHNT and CDR2 YYREEE (reference sequence). J lost 0 bases, V lost 4 bases, and 3 bases had no gene match. The CDR3 here is CASSPGTANYGYTF. The CDR3 DNA sequence: TGTGCCAGCAGCCCCGGGACAGCTAACTATGGCTACACCTTC.

The chain links TRBV6-6 to TRBJ1-1; D is ambiguous. Looked up from germline, CDR1 is MNHNY and CDR2 is SVGAGI (reference sequence). This CDR3 spans 14 amino acids. The V end was cut by 6 bases, the J end by 3 bases, with 14 bases between. CDR3 DNA sequence: TGTGCCAGCAGCCAGCCAGGAGCACACACTGAAGCTTTCTTT. Amino acids: CASSQPGAHTEAFF.

The V call is TRBV9, the J call TRBJ2-2; D tentatively reads TRBD1 or TRBD2 (6 bases each). This CDR3 has 15 residues. The V gene's germline CDR1 is SGDLS and CDR2 YYNGEE. Trimming stripped 0 bases from V and 4 bases from J, with 10 bases between. The CDR3 loop reads CASSVGGGGTGELFF. In nucleotides, the CDR3 is TGTGCCAGCAGCGTAGGCGGAGGGGGCACCGGGGAGCTGTTTTTT.

This rearrangement joins TRBV5-1 to TRBJ2-1; D is perhaps TRBD1 or TRBD2 (5 bases each). Germline V lookup: CDR1 SGHRS, CDR2 YFSETQ. The V and J ends lost 3 bases and 15 bases respectively, with 16 bases between them. The CDR3 has 12 amino acids. The CDR3 spells CASSYLGVTLFF. CDR3 in DNA: TGCGCCAGCAGCTACCTGGGGGTTACACTGTTCTTC.